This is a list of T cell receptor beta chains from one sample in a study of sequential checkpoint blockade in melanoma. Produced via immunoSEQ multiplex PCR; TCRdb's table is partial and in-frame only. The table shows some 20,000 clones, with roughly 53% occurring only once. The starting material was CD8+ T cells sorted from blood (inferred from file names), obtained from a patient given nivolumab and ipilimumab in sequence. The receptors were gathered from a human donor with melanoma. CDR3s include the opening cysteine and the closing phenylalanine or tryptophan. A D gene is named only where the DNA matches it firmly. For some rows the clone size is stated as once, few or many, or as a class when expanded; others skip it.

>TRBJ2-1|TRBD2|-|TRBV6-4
TGTGCCACCGCAGCGCTAGCGGGAATCTCCAATGAGCAGTTCTTC
CATAALAGISNEQFF
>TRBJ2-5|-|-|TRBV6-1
TGTGCCAGCTGGTCAGGGAGGGAGACCCAGTACTTC
CASWSGRETQYF
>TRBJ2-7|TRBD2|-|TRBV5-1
TGCGCCAGCAGCTTGGAAGCGGGGGGCTCCGGCTACGAGCAGTACTTC
CASSLEAGGSGYEQYF
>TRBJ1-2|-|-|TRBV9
TGTGCCAGCAGCGGAACAGGGAACCCTAACTATGGCTACACCTTC
CASSGTGNPNYGYTF
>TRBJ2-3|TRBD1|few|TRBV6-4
TGTGCCAGCAGTTACTCGGGACAGGGAGATGAAGTAGATACGCAGTATTTT
CASSYSGQGDEVDTQYF
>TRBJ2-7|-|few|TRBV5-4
TGTGCCAGCAGCTTGTGGAGGGTCCTATCCTACGAGCAGTACTTC
CASSLWRVLSYEQYF
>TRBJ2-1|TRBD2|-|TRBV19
TGTGCCAGTAGTATGGGGGGGTCCTACAATGAGCAGTTCTTC
CASSMGGSYNEQFF
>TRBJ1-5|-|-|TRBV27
TGTGCCAGCAGTACTAGTAGCAATCAGCCCCAGCATTTT
CASSTSSNQPQHF
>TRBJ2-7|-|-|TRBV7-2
TGTGCCAGCAGCCCATACAGTCCCTACGAGCAGTACTTC
CASSPYSPYEQYF
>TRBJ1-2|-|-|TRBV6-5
TGTGCCAGCAGCCTCACAGCTAACTATGGCTACACCTTC
CASSLTANYGYTF
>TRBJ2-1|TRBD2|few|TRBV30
TGTGCCTGGAGTTTGGGAAGCGGGGGGGCCGGTGAGCAGTTCTTC
CAWSLGSGGAGEQFF
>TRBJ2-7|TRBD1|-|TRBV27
TGTGCCAGCACAGGGACAGGGGGCGGCGAGCAGTACTTC
CASTGTGGGEQYF
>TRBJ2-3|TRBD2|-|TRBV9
TGTGCCAGCAGCGCCTCTGGCGGGGGGGTGAATACGCAGTATTTT
CASSASGGGVNTQYF
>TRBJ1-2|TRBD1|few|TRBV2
TGTGCCAGCGAGACTCGGGACAGCAACTATGGCTACACCTTC
CASETRDSNYGYTF
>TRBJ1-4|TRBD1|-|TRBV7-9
TGTGCCAGCAGCGTCGGGACAGGGAATGAAAAACTGTTTTTT
CASSVGTGNEKLFF
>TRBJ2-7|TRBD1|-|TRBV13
TGTGCCAGCAGCCCTCGACAGGGGGCCTACGAGCAGTACTTC
CASSPRQGAYEQYF
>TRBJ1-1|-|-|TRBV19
TGTGCCAGTAGCCCACGGACAGCGAACACTGAAGCTTTCTTT
CASSPRTANTEAFF
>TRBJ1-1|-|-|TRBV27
TGTGCCAGCAGTATCGTCGGCACTGAAGCTTTCTTT
CASSIVGTEAFF
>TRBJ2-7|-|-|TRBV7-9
TGTGCCAGCAGCCCTCCGGGGACTTTCTACTCCTACGAGCAGTACTTC
CASSPPGTFYSYEQYF
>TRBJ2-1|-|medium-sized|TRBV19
TGTGCCAGTAGTATGGGGATGGGTGAGGGCGATGAGCAGTTCTTC
CASSMGMGEGDEQFF
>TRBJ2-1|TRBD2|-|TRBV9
TGTGCCAGCAGCGGGGGGGCTAGCGGGCGAAACAATGAGCAGTTCTTC
CASSGGASGRNNEQFF
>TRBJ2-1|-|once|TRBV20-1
TGCAGTGCTAGTAGCAATGAGCAGTTCTTC
CSASSNEQFF
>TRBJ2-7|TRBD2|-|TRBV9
TGTGCCAGCAGCGTAGGTCTAGCGGGGCCGCTCCACGAGCAGTACTTC
CASSVGLAGPLHEQYF
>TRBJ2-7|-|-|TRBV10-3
TGTGCCATCAGCCGAGCGTTCTACGAGCAGTACTTC
CAISRAFYEQYF
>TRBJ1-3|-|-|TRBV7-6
TGTGCCAGCAGCCCGGCCTGGAGCGCCTCTGGAAACACCATATATTTT
CASSPAWSASGNTIYF
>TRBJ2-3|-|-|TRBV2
TGTGCCAGCACCGGCGGGTACAGCCGCACAGATACGCAGTATTTT
CASTGGYSRTDTQYF
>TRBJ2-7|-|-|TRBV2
TGTGCCCCCCACTTACGACAAAACAGGGCCGAGCAGTACTTC
CAPHLRQNRAEQYF
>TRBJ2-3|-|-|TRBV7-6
TGTGCCAGCAGCTTGGGTCTAGCAGACGATACGCAGTATTTT
CASSLGLADDTQYF
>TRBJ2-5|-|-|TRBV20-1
TGCAGTGCTAGCGTATCAGAGACCCAGTACTTC
CSASVSETQYF
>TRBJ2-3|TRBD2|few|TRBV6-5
TGTGCCAGCAGTTACAGCGGGGGGGCCACAGATACGCAGTATTTT
CASSYSGGATDTQYF
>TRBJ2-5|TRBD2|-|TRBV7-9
TGTGCCAGCAGCTTAGAGATACTAGCGCTAAAAGAGACCCAGTACTTC
CASSLEILALKETQYF
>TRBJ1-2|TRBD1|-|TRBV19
TGTGCCAGTAGTTTGGGAACAGGGGGCAAGTACTATGGCTACACCTTC
CASSLGTGGKYYGYTF
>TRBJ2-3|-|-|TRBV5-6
TGTGCCAGCAGCTGGGCAGGGGTAGGCACAGATACGCAGTATTTT
CASSWAGVGTDTQYF
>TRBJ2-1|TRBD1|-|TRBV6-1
TGTGCCAGCAGTGAACCGGGACAGGGTTACAATGAGCAGTTCTTC
CASSEPGQGYNEQFF
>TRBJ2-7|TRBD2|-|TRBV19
TGTGCCAGTAGCCCCTCTAGCGGGGGATCCTACGAGCAGTACTTC
CASSPSSGGSYEQYF
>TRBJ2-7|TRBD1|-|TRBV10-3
TGTGCCATCAGTGAATCGGGACAGGCTTCCCCCTACGAGCAGTACTTC
CAISESGQASPYEQYF
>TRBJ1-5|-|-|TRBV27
TGTGCCAGCAGTTTATCCGTCAGGGTACAGCCCCAGCATTTT
CASSLSVRVQPQHF
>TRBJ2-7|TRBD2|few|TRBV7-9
TGTGCCAGCAGCTTGGAATCTAGCGGGGGGAACGAGCAGTACTTC
CASSLESSGGNEQYF
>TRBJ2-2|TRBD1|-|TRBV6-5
TGTGCCAGCAGTTTAGCCGGGACAGGGGATGCCGGGGAGCTGTTTTTT
CASSLAGTGDAGELFF
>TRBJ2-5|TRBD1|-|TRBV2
TGTGCCAGCAGTGAAAATACAGGACAGGGGGCCGGAGAGACCCAGTACTTC
CASSENTGQGAGETQYF
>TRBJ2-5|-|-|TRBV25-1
TGTGCCAGCAGTGAATGGCGGAAAGAGACCCAGTACTTC
CASSEWRKETQYF
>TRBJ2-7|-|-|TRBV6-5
TGTGCCAGCAGCCCAGGCCTATCCTACGAGCAGTACTTC
CASSPGLSYEQYF
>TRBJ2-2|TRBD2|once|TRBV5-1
TGCGCCAGCAGCCCGCATAGCGGGAGAGCATCCGGGGAGCTGTTTTTT
CASSPHSGRASGELFF
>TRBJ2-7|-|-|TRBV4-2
TGTGCCAGCAGCCCCTTCGAGGGGGGACAGAATTACGAGCAGTACTTC
CASSPFEGGQNYEQYF
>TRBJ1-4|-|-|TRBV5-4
TGTGCCAGCAGCTCCCTCTCGGCAGGGTTCGAACGGGAAAAACTGTTTTTT
CASSSLSAGFEREKLFF
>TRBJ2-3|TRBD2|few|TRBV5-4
TGTGCCAGCAGCTTAAGACTAGCGATAGATTCAGATACGCAGTATTTT
CASSLRLAIDSDTQYF
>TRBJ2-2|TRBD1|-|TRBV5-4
TGTGCCAGCAGCTTGACAGGGGGCATAGGAACCGGGGAGCTGTTTTTT
CASSLTGGIGTGELFF
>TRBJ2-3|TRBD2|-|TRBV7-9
TGTGCCAGCGTGGGCTCGGCGGGAGAGTGGAGCACAGATACGCAGTATTTT
CASVGSAGEWSTDTQYF
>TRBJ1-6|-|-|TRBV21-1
TGTGCCAGCAGGTTGCATGTAGCTACACATACTCATAATTCACCCCTCCACTTT
CASRLHVATHTHNSPLHF
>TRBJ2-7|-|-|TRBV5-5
TGTGCCAGCAGCTTGTATTTAGCGGAGAGCTACGAGCAGTACTTC
CASSLYLAESYEQYF